This T cell receptor (beta chain) was retrieved from a study of T cells in severe cutaneous drug reactions. Background on the study: Blister fluids or cells and PBMC were collected from patients in acute or recovery stage. Points from the study as a whole: Carbamazepine-induced Stevens-Johnson syndrome or toxic epidermal necrolysis patients showed strongly raised TRBV12-4, 25% to 35% in blister cells and around 5% in PBMC.

Of note for this clonotype: Its antigen is not known.

Sequenced patients had Stevens-Johnson syndrome or toxic epidermal necrolysis caused by carbamazepine. CBZ-SJS/TEN patients of Han Chinese (five) and European (about six) origin supplied blood. TCR subtype-specific primers in iRepertoire multiplex PCR prepared libraries for bulk and single-cell sequencing. Roughly 90-550 ng of RNA per sample was bulk library input. TCRdb reprocessed the multiplex PCR reads; each CDR3 protein has one entry and no DNA is given. The sample has tens of thousands of distinct CDR3 sequences. Germline assignment: CDR1 MDHEN and CDR2 SYDVKM. The CDR3 extends over 14 amino acids.

Sequenced material: PBMCs. This chain links TRBV28 with TRBJ1-3; with no DNA, the TCRdb D assignment of TRBD1 cannot be verified. This TCR came from a human donor with toxic epidermal necrolysis, a severe cutaneous drug reaction. This chain's CDR3 is CASSLPGQVNTIYF.